The present entry profiles one T cell receptor (beta chain) with its context. Its target is unknown. This specimen comes from a study of cytomegalovirus exposure and HLA in healthy donors. Study conclusions and caveats: A later analysis found common viral pathogens apparently linked to several of the most significant clusters. The study put under 200 TCR beta chains on its list as cytomegalovirus-associated.

PCR amplification relied on 60 Vbeta primers (plus 13 Jbeta primers). Assay: immunoSEQ multiplex PCR; the TCRdb copy retains only in-frame clones and omits some. The table lists about 140,000 clones, more than 75% of them singletons. The TCR originated in a man aged 18 to 29 in good health and CMV-seropositive. The specimen sequenced was PBMCs.

The CDR3 coding sequence is TGCGCCAGCAGCCAAGGGACAGGGGGTAACTACGAGCAGTACTTC. Translating gives CASSQGTGGNYEQYF. V gene TRBV4-1 combines with J gene TRBJ2-7, with 10 bases identical to TRBD1. The CDR3 loop spans 15 amino acids. Germline V lookup: CDR1 MGHRA, CDR2 YSYEKL. V was pared by 1 base and J by 3 bases, with 3 bases of the junction left unmatched.